This is a list of T cell receptor beta chains from one sample in a study of CXCR3-negative and CXCR3-positive naive CD8 T cells. Following a re-call of the 5' RACE reads, TCRdb has one entry per CDR3 protein and lacks DNA. In all, the sample yields over 100,000 distinct CDR3 sequences. Sequenced input: naive CXCR3- CD8+ T cells from blood. The receptors were gathered from a human donor in good health. Some clones in this sample may be carry-over from other donors' samples. Both conserved end residues are part of each CDR3.

J gene | CDR3 length | V gene | CDR3 protein
TRBJ2-3 | 15 | TRBV7-9 | CASSLSRGYTDTQYF
TRBJ2-7 | 16 | TRBV7-9 | CASSNGQPYHSYEQYF
TRBJ2-1 | 15 | TRBV28 | CASSLQDGLLYEQFF
TRBJ2-1 | 17 | TRBV4-1 | CASSQELWSSGPNEQFF
TRBJ2-2 | 14 | TRBV4-1 | CASSQGPNTGELFF
TRBJ2-7 | 16 | TRBV24-1 | CATSDGSGGSSYEQYF
TRBJ2-1 | 14 | TRBV6-5 | CASSYSMEGNEQFF
TRBJ2-3 | 15 | TRBV7-3 | CASSTWGEPLDTQYF
TRBJ2-7 | 14 | TRBV28 | CASRGVALPYEQYF
TRBJ1-1 | 12 | TRBV29-1 | CSVGQGGTEAFF
TRBJ2-5 | 12 | TRBV19 | CASSDAVETQYF
TRBJ1-1 | 15 | TRBV5-1 | CASSLRQGQNTEAFF
TRBJ2-2 | 14 | TRBV28 | CASSRRINTGELFF
TRBJ2-5 | 13 | TRBV24-1 | CATSDFTGETLYF
TRBJ2-7 | 14 | TRBV27 | CASSPQGRLGEQYF
TRBJ2-1 | 16 | TRBV9 | CASSVEGLAGVQEQFF
TRBJ2-2 | 16 | TRBV5-1 | CASSLLAGGITGELFF
TRBJ1-2 | 16 | TRBV19 | CASTAGVITGDYGYTF
TRBJ2-3 | 13 | TRBV4-2 | CASSQSAGDTQYF
TRBJ2-5 | 15 | TRBV5-1 | CASSPDRGRQETQYF
TRBJ2-7 | 14 | TRBV14 | CASSHLRSSYEQYF
TRBJ2-7 | 14 | TRBV4-3 | CASSQWGGADEQYF
TRBJ2-1 | 17 | TRBV6-5 | CASSTPLIANSYNEQFF
TRBJ2-7 | 15 | TRBV11-2 | CASSHRTSGYVEQYF
TRBJ2-2 | 17 | TRBV28 | CASSQPPRTGGVGELFF
TRBJ2-7 | 17 | TRBV7-2 | CASSLASLGRNSYEQYF
TRBJ2-7 | 16 | TRBV7-2 | CASSLAETSGSYEQYF
TRBJ1-2 | 15 | TRBV27 | CASSPTGEVGFGYTF
TRBJ1-5 | 13 | TRBV11-3 | CASSSKSGEGQHF
TRBJ2-3 | 16 | TRBV7-3 | CASSFITPRGPDTQYF
TRBJ1-5 | 14 | TRBV19 | CASNEAGVIQPQHF
TRBJ2-7 | 14 | TRBV7-6 | CASSFGHPPYEQYF
TRBJ1-3 | 16 | TRBV12-3/TRBV12-4 | CASSPVGAGDGDTIYF
TRBJ2-5 | 15 | TRBV23-1 | CASSQFAAGPETQYF
TRBJ1-4 | 15 | TRBV20-1 | CSARDFGQPYEKLFF
TRBJ2-1 | 12 | TRBV29-1 | CSSGTSGNEQFF
TRBJ2-7 | 16 | TRBV2 | CASRAPGQGLNGEQYF
TRBJ2-6 | 16 | TRBV19 | CASSPGLDSGANVLTF
TRBJ2-7 | 13 | TRBV29-1 | CSVGTESSYEQYF
TRBJ2-2 | 18 | TRBV9 | CASSGAEAGGRNTGELFF
TRBJ2-1 | 14 | TRBV7-9 | CASTKDLSYNEQFF
TRBJ1-1 | 14 | TRBV12-3/TRBV12-4 | CASSWDSRGSEAFF
TRBJ1-5 | 13 | TRBV6-2/TRBV6-3 | CASSYVSNQPQHF
TRBJ2-7 | 17 | TRBV10-1 | CASSESTRGTRGYEQYF
TRBJ1-1 | 11 | TRBV29-1 | CSATGNTEAFF
TRBJ2-3 | 15 | TRBV5-4 | CASRRSGSSSDTQYF